The rows below give T cell receptor beta chains drawn from one sample of a study of vaccination and CD4 T cells after COVID-19. TCRdb re-called the PCR reads with MiXCR, one entry per CDR3 protein. This table has over 20,000 distinct CDR3 sequences, around two fifths appearing once. These receptors have no identified antigens. The sequencing used CD4+ T cells from blood, cultured in vitro, collected about 7 months after SARS-CoV-2 vaccination. These receptors all stem from a human donor who had recovered from COVID-19. Each CDR3 is given with its conserved first and last residue. The D gene is left open where the match is weak. Size tells how often a clone was seen (once, few, many) or the class of an expanded clone, and some rows leave it out.

abundance: medium-sized; v_gene: TRBV20-1; j_gene: TRBJ1-2; d_gene: -; CDR3nt: TGCAGTGCTAGACTAAGAGGACAGACGAACGAATTC; CDR3aa: CSARLRGQTNEF
abundance: -; v_gene: TRBV6-2/TRBV6-3; j_gene: TRBJ1-5; d_gene: -; CDR3nt: TGTGCCAGCAGTAGGAGGAATCAGCCCCAGCATTTT; CDR3aa: CASSRRNQPQHF
abundance: medium-sized; v_gene: TRBV7-3; j_gene: TRBJ1-1; d_gene: -; CDR3nt: TGTGCCAGCAGCCTGGACGGCCTTGAAGCTTTCTTT; CDR3aa: CASSLDGLEAFF
abundance: few; v_gene: TRBV19; j_gene: TRBJ2-5; d_gene: TRBD1; CDR3nt: TGTGCCAGTAGTTTGGACAGGGGGCGCGGTATCGGTGAGACCCAGTACTTC; CDR3aa: CASSLDRGRGIGETQYF
abundance: -; v_gene: TRBV5-1; j_gene: TRBJ2-5; d_gene: TRBD2; CDR3nt: TGCGCCAGCAGCAGCCCGCGGGGGGTCCAAGAGACCCAGTACTTC; CDR3aa: CASSSPRGVQETQYF
abundance: -; v_gene: TRBV20-1; j_gene: TRBJ1-5; d_gene: -; CDR3nt: TGCAGTGCAGGGGGAATGCGCAATCAGCCCCAGCATTTT; CDR3aa: CSAGGMRNQPQHF
abundance: few; v_gene: TRBV20-1; j_gene: TRBJ2-5; d_gene: -; CDR3nt: TGCAGTGCTAGAGATATTCTGCAATTGACCCAGTACTTC; CDR3aa: CSARDILQLTQYF
abundance: -; v_gene: TRBV5-4; j_gene: TRBJ2-7; d_gene: -; CDR3nt: TGTGCCAGCAGCGACCTAGGGGGCGGGGGATCCTACGAGCAGTACTTC; CDR3aa: CASSDLGGGGSYEQYF
abundance: few; v_gene: TRBV6-5; j_gene: TRBJ1-2; d_gene: -; CDR3nt: TGTGCCAGCAGTTACTCGGGGACGGATGGCTACACCTTC; CDR3aa: CASSYSGTDGYTF
abundance: -; v_gene: TRBV7-6; j_gene: TRBJ2-3; d_gene: TRBD2; CDR3nt: TGTGCCAGCAGCCCCCGGACTAGCGGGAGTTCAGATACGCAGTATTTT; CDR3aa: CASSPRTSGSSDTQYF
abundance: -; v_gene: TRBV4-1; j_gene: TRBJ2-1; d_gene: TRBD2; CDR3nt: TGCGCCAGCAGCCAACTAGGTCTAGCGGGAGGGCGGAATGAGCAGTTCTTC; CDR3aa: CASSQLGLAGGRNEQFF
abundance: -; v_gene: TRBV4-1; j_gene: TRBJ1-2; d_gene: -; CDR3nt: TGCGCCAGCAGCCAAGCTCCGACAGCTAACTATGGCTACACCTTC; CDR3aa: CASSQAPTANYGYTF
abundance: -; v_gene: TRBV20-1; j_gene: TRBJ2-5; d_gene: -; CDR3nt: TGCAGTGCTAGAGATCAGGGCGAGACCCAGTACTTC; CDR3aa: CSARDQGETQYF
abundance: -; v_gene: TRBV20-1; j_gene: TRBJ2-3; d_gene: TRBD2; CDR3nt: TGCAGTGCCATCGGCGGGGGGACTAGCGGGACTGCGTGGACAGATACGCAGTATTTT; CDR3aa: CSAIGGGTSGTAWTDTQYF
abundance: -; v_gene: TRBV28; j_gene: TRBJ2-6; d_gene: -; CDR3nt: TGTGCCAGCAGTTTCCCCTCAGGCTCTGGGGCCAACGTCCTGACTTTC; CDR3aa: CASSFPSGSGANVLTF
abundance: few; v_gene: TRBV20-1; j_gene: TRBJ2-5; d_gene: -; CDR3nt: TGCAGTGCTAGTGGGGACCCTTCCCGGACCCAAGAGACCCAGTACTTC; CDR3aa: CSASGDPSRTQETQYF
abundance: few; v_gene: TRBV20-1; j_gene: TRBJ2-7; d_gene: -; CDR3nt: TGCAGTGCTAGGGGGGGGACAGGTTCGACTTCCTACGAGCAGTACTTC; CDR3aa: CSARGGTGSTSYEQYF
abundance: -; v_gene: TRBV10-1; j_gene: TRBJ2-7; d_gene: -; CDR3nt: TGCGCCAGCCCACGGGGCCCCTACGAGCAGTACTTC; CDR3aa: CASPRGPYEQYF
abundance: few; v_gene: TRBV5-4; j_gene: TRBJ2-6; d_gene: -; CDR3nt: TGTGCCAGCAGCTTGTTAATCGGCTCTGGGGCCAACGTCCTGACTTTC; CDR3aa: CASSLLIGSGANVLTF
abundance: -; v_gene: TRBV20-1; j_gene: TRBJ1-2; d_gene: -; CDR3nt: TGCAGTGCTAGAGATCAACGGGAAATACAGGGCTACACCTTC; CDR3aa: CSARDQREIQGYTF
abundance: -; v_gene: TRBV4-1; j_gene: TRBJ1-5; d_gene: -; CDR3nt: TGCGCCAGCAGCCAAGTGGCAGGGACCGATCAGCCCCAGCATTTT; CDR3aa: CASSQVAGTDQPQHF
abundance: many; v_gene: TRBV7-3; j_gene: TRBJ1-6; d_gene: -; CDR3nt: TGTGCCAGCAGCTTAAGAGGGGGAGGTTCACCCCTCCACTTT; CDR3aa: CASSLRGGGSPLHF
abundance: few; v_gene: TRBV7-9; j_gene: TRBJ1-1; d_gene: -; CDR3nt: TGTGCCAGCAGCTTTTTGGCGCAGGGCTTATCTGAAGCTTTCTTT; CDR3aa: CASSFLAQGLSEAFF
abundance: -; v_gene: TRBV7-2; j_gene: TRBJ2-1; d_gene: TRBD2; CDR3nt: TGTGCCAGCAGCCCCACTAGCGGGGGGGCCAGGGAGCAGTTCTTC; CDR3aa: CASSPTSGGAREQFF
abundance: few; v_gene: TRBV7-2; j_gene: TRBJ2-3; d_gene: -; CDR3nt: TGTGCCAGCAGCTTAGTCCGCCTATCCACCCCTAGCACAGATACGCAGTATTTT; CDR3aa: CASSLVRLSTPSTDTQYF
abundance: -; v_gene: TRBV19; j_gene: TRBJ1-6; d_gene: TRBD1; CDR3nt: TGTGCCACCGCCTCAGGGGGATATAATTCACCCCTCCACTTT; CDR3aa: CATASGGYNSPLHF
abundance: few; v_gene: TRBV11-3; j_gene: TRBJ2-7; d_gene: TRBD1; CDR3nt: TGTGCCAGCAGCTTAGGCCCCACGGACAGGGGGCACGAGCAGTACTTC; CDR3aa: CASSLGPTDRGHEQYF
abundance: few; v_gene: TRBV20-1; j_gene: TRBJ2-3; d_gene: -; CDR3nt: TGCAGTGCTAGCGGGAGCGCAGATACGCAGTATTTT; CDR3aa: CSASGSADTQYF
abundance: once; v_gene: TRBV12-5; j_gene: TRBJ1-1; d_gene: -; CDR3nt: TGTGCTAGTGGTTTGCTAAACACTGAAGCTTTCTTT; CDR3aa: CASGLLNTEAFF
abundance: -; v_gene: TRBV24-1; j_gene: TRBJ1-1; d_gene: -; CDR3nt: TGTGCCACCAGTGATTCAGGATTGAACACTGAAGCTTTCTTT; CDR3aa: CATSDSGLNTEAFF
abundance: -; v_gene: TRBV5-4; j_gene: TRBJ2-5; d_gene: -; CDR3nt: TGTGCCAGCAGCCCGAATTTCGGGAATCAAGAGACCCAGTACTTC; CDR3aa: CASSPNFGNQETQYF
abundance: -; v_gene: TRBV20-1; j_gene: TRBJ2-1; d_gene: -; CDR3nt: TGCAGTGCTAGAGCCATTCTCCCACAGGACGGTAATGAGCAGTTCTTC; CDR3aa: CSARAILPQDGNEQFF
abundance: -; v_gene: TRBV11-3; j_gene: TRBJ2-5; d_gene: TRBD2; CDR3nt: TGTGCCAGCAGCCCCTGGGGGGGCCAAGAGACCCAGTACTTC; CDR3aa: CASSPWGGQETQYF
abundance: -; v_gene: TRBV20-1; j_gene: TRBJ2-5; d_gene: -; CDR3nt: TGCGGGATTAACGCGGGCGGGCATCTCCAAGAGACCCAGTACTTC; CDR3aa: CGINAGGHLQETQYF
abundance: -; v_gene: TRBV5-1; j_gene: TRBJ1-2; d_gene: TRBD1; CDR3nt: TGCGCCAGCAGCTGGGACAGGGCGGATTATGGCTACACCTTC; CDR3aa: CASSWDRADYGYTF
abundance: -; v_gene: TRBV18; j_gene: TRBJ2-5; d_gene: -; CDR3nt: TGTGCCAGCTCACCCAGAGACCAAGAGACCCAGTACTTC; CDR3aa: CASSPRDQETQYF
abundance: -; v_gene: TRBV7-9; j_gene: TRBJ2-6; d_gene: TRBD2; CDR3nt: TGTGCCAGCACCTTCCGACTTGTGCGGGAGGGCTCTGGGGCCAACGTCCTGACTTTC; CDR3aa: CASTFRLVREGSGANVLTF
abundance: -; v_gene: TRBV18; j_gene: TRBJ1-2; d_gene: -; CDR3nt: TGTGCCAGCTCACCGGCAGGGGATAACTATGGCTACACCTTC; CDR3aa: CASSPAGDNYGYTF
abundance: -; v_gene: TRBV10-3; j_gene: TRBJ2-5; d_gene: TRBD1; CDR3nt: TGTGCCATCAGTGAGGGGACAGGGAGGGAGACCCAGTACTTC; CDR3aa: CAISEGTGRETQYF
abundance: -; v_gene: TRBV7-3; j_gene: TRBJ2-2; d_gene: -; CDR3nt: TGTGCCAGCAGCCTCCAGGGCCCAGTTGGCGGGGAGCTGTTTTTT; CDR3aa: CASSLQGPVGGELFF
abundance: -; v_gene: TRBV6-5; j_gene: TRBJ2-7; d_gene: TRBD1; CDR3nt: TGTGCCAGCAGTTACCCGGGACAGGGTAACTACGAGCAGTACTTC; CDR3aa: CASSYPGQGNYEQYF
abundance: -; v_gene: TRBV20-1; j_gene: TRBJ2-3; d_gene: -; CDR3nt: TGCAGTGCTAGAGAGTCTTGGAGGAGCACAGATACGCAGTATTTT; CDR3aa: CSARESWRSTDTQYF
abundance: -; v_gene: TRBV6-1; j_gene: TRBJ1-2; d_gene: TRBD1; CDR3nt: TGTGCCAGCAGTGAGACAGGGGGCTATGGCTACACCTTC; CDR3aa: CASSETGGYGYTF
abundance: few; v_gene: TRBV7-8; j_gene: TRBJ2-7; d_gene: -; CDR3nt: TGTGCCAGCAGCAAAACTCGGATGGCGGGCCGAAACTCCTACGAGCAGTACTTC; CDR3aa: CASSKTRMAGRNSYEQYF
abundance: -; v_gene: TRBV7-9; j_gene: TRBJ2-5; d_gene: -; CDR3nt: TGTGCCAGCAGTCCCGGACAGCAAGAGACCCAGTACTTC; CDR3aa: CASSPGQQETQYF
abundance: -; v_gene: TRBV2; j_gene: TRBJ1-2; d_gene: TRBD1; CDR3nt: TGTGCCACCAAAGGGAACAGGGGAGTGGGCGGCTACACCTTC; CDR3aa: CATKGNRGVGGYTF
abundance: -; v_gene: TRBV29-1; j_gene: TRBJ1-6; d_gene: -; CDR3nt: TGCAGCGTTAAGGAGGGATATAATTCACCCCTCCACTTT; CDR3aa: CSVKEGYNSPLHF
abundance: -; v_gene: TRBV19; j_gene: TRBJ2-7; d_gene: TRBD1; CDR3nt: TGTGCCAGTAGTACTAAGTGGGGACAGTCCTACGAGCAGTACTTC; CDR3aa: CASSTKWGQSYEQYF
abundance: -; v_gene: TRBV7-9; j_gene: TRBJ1-1; d_gene: -; CDR3nt: TGTGCCAGCAGCGGAGACGGAGACGAAGCTTTCTTT; CDR3aa: CASSGDGDEAFF
abundance: -; v_gene: TRBV27; j_gene: TRBJ2-4; d_gene: TRBD2; CDR3nt: TGTGCCACCTGTCGAGTGGGGGGGAGTGGCATTCAGTACTTC; CDR3aa: CATCRVGGSGIQYF
abundance: -; v_gene: TRBV15; j_gene: TRBJ2-1; d_gene: TRBD2; CDR3nt: TGTGCCACCAGCAGAGAGGTAGCGGGAGGGCCCGGCAATGAGCAGTTCTTC; CDR3aa: CATSREVAGGPGNEQFF
abundance: few; v_gene: TRBV20-1; j_gene: TRBJ2-3; d_gene: -; CDR3nt: TGCAGTGCTAGAGATCGGGCTAGCCTTGGAGATACGCAGTATTTT; CDR3aa: CSARDRASLGDTQYF
abundance: few; v_gene: TRBV6-5; j_gene: TRBJ2-1; d_gene: TRBD1; CDR3nt: TGTGCCAGCAGTTTACGACAGGGCCCCAAGTTCTTC; CDR3aa: CASSLRQGPKFF
abundance: few; v_gene: TRBV7-9; j_gene: TRBJ2-3; d_gene: -; CDR3nt: TGTGCCAGCAGCTTGGTTCAGCGCTACACAGATACGCAGTATTTT; CDR3aa: CASSLVQRYTDTQYF